The 32 T cell receptor beta chains in this list originate from one sample, sequenced in a study of T cell repertoires in cytomegalovirus infection. TCRdb called the reads again in MiXCR, with one record for every CDR3 protein. Of around 290,000 distinct CDR3 sequences in the sample, roughly 24% are singletons; the top ten hold approximately 15%. Sequencing was performed on PBMCs. Receptors were obtained from a human donor in good health (CMV status not recorded). Some clones in this sample may be carry-over from other donors' samples.

This clonotype was detected ten times or more. The chain has TRBV7-2 and TRBJ2-5, with a tentative D call TRBD1 (5 bases). Trimming removed 4 bases from V and 1 base from J, with 16 bases in between. Germline V gene sequence: CDR1 SGHTA, CDR2 FQGNSA. The CDR3 is 16 amino acids. CDR3 protein: CASSSRRADSQETQYF. In nucleotides, the CDR3 is TGTGCCAGCAGCTCCCGTCGAGCCGACAGCCAAGAGACCCAGTACTTC.

This chain links TRBV6-2 or TRBV6-3 with TRBJ2-7, with 9 bases aligning to TRBD2. J gave up 4 bases and V 7 bases, and 11 bases lay outside the gene matches. Germline V gene data show CDR1 as MNHEY and CDR2 as SVGEGT. The CDR3 consists of 15 residues. The CDR3: CASISRTSAKYEQYF. CDR3 DNA: TGTGCCAGCATTTCACGGACTAGCGCAAAATACGAGCAGTACTTC.

This clonotype has more than one count but fewer than ten. The chain carries TRBV7-9 and TRBJ2-2; D might be TRBD1 or TRBD2, each matching 5 bases. The CDR3 sequence is 17 residues long. Germline V lookup: CDR1 SEHNR, CDR2 FQNEAQ (reference sequence). The ends were cut back, 5 bases at V and 2 bases at J, with 18 bases in the middle. CDR3 loop: CASSRAPRRGNTGELFF. The DNA of the CDR3 is TGTGCCAGCAGCCGAGCCCCTAGACGGGGCAACACCGGGGAGCTGTTTTTT.

The CDR3 DNA reads TGTGCCAGCAGTTCCCCCCGGCGGAGCACAGATACGCAGTATTTT. Translated, it gives CASSSPRRSTDTQYF. The chain is built from TRBV6-2 or TRBV6-3 and TRBJ2-3; D is unresolved. The length of the CDR3 is 15 residues. Trimming removed 4 bases from V and 0 bases from J, with 11 bases in between. CDR1 and CDR2 (germline): MNHEY, SVGEGT.

V and J are TRBV19 and TRBJ2-2; 9 bases align to TRBD1. This CDR3 is built from 15 residues. CDR1 LNHDA and CDR2 SQIVND come from the germline V gene (reference sequence). J lost 3 bases, V lost 8 bases, and 7 bases had no gene match. CDR3 region: CASWDRELDTGELFF. CDR3 sequence (DNA): TGTGCCAGTTGGGACAGGGAATTGGACACCGGGGAGCTGTTTTTT.

This clonotype turned up a few times. The chain uses TRBV29-1 and TRBJ1-5; a possible D gene is TRBD1 (5 bases). CDR3 length equals 15 residues. Germline V lookup: CDR1 SQVTM, CDR2 ANQGSEA. V was clipped by 1 base and J by 4 bases, with 14 bases between them. The CDR3 DNA is TGCAGCGTTGAAGTGGGCCAGGGAGGGAATCAGCCCCAGCATTTT. Translating it yields CSVEVGQGGNQPQHF.

The V gene is TRBV4-3, the J gene TRBJ1-2; maybe TRBD1 (5 bases). V lost 5 bases and J 1 base, leaving 11 bases between the germline ends. This CDR3 has 14 amino acids. Germline values: CDR1 LGHNA, CDR2 YSLEER. This CDR3 reads CASSEGRINYGYTF. The CDR3 DNA is TGCGCCAGCAGCGAGGGACGGATTAACTATGGCTACACCTTC.

The chain links TRBV20-1 to TRBJ2-7, with D hard to call. The CDR3 is 11 residues long. The germline V and J ends were trimmed by 4 bases and 3 bases, with 7 bases remaining between them. Germline CDR1 reads DFQATT; CDR2 reads SNEGSKA (reference sequence). CDR3 protein: CSAIMGYEQYF. The CDR3, as DNA: TGCAGTGCTATTATGGGCTACGAGCAGTACTTC.

This clonotype was seen many times. This chain's CDR3 is CASSFAEPTEQFF. In DNA, the CDR3 is TGTGCCAGCAGCTTCGCGGAACCCACTGAGCAGTTCTTC. The gene calls are TRBV7-2 and TRBJ2-1; D uncertain. CDR1 is SGHTA and CDR2 is FQGNSA in the germline V gene. CDR3 length equals 13 residues. With 3 bases removed from V and 9 bases from J, the gap between germline ends came to 12 bases.

This sequence joins TRBV10-3 and TRBJ2-1; D gene uncertain. The V gene's germline CDR1 is ENHRY and CDR2 SYGVKD. Trimming left V 5 bases short and J 4 bases short, with 12 bases between. This CDR3 region has 14 residues. The CDR3 here is CAISPDPNYNEQFF. The CDR3 nucleotides read TGTGCCATCAGTCCGGACCCAAATTACAATGAGCAGTTCTTC.

This clonotype was seen ten or more times. V and J are TRBV7-2 and TRBJ2-7; a possible D gene is TRBD2 (5 bases). V was cut by 3 bases and J by 3 bases, with 18 bases left in between. The CDR3 spans 16 residues. Germline V lookup: CDR1 SGHTA, CDR2 FQGNSA. The CDR3 is CASSFQSGSGSYEQYF. The CDR3 DNA follows: TGTGCCAGCAGCTTCCAGAGTGGGAGTGGAAGCTACGAGCAGTACTTC.

As for this clonotype: It is likely a read error, because the conserved phenylalanine at the end of the CDR3 is missing. The genes are TRBV28 and TRBJ2-5, with a weak D call TRBD2 (5 bases). Trimming left V 3 bases short and J 0 bases short, with 8 bases between. The CDR3 extends over 14 amino acids. CDR1 MDHEN and CDR2 SYDVKM come from the germline V gene. The CDR3 here is CASSLREYQETQYV. CDR3 nucleotide sequence: TGTGCCAGCAGTTTGAGGGAGTACCAAGAGACCCAGTACGTC.

The rearrangement joins TRBV23-1 to TRBJ2-7, with 14 bases aligning to TRBD2. TRBV23-1 is annotated as an ORF whose role is uncertain. Trimming cost V 1 base and J 2 bases; bases outside gene matches: 4. The CDR3 loop spans 17 amino acids. CDR3 DNA sequence: TGCGCCAGCAGTCAATGGGGACTAGCGGGAGTAACCTACGAGCAGTACTTC. It encodes CASSQWGLAGVTYEQYF.

This clonotype showed up just once. This rearrangement joins TRBV7-2 to TRBJ1-4; perhaps TRBD1 as D (6 bases). CDR1 SGHTA and CDR2 FQGNSA come from the germline V gene. V was trimmed by 6 bases and J by 8 bases, leaving 13 bases between them. This CDR3 contains 13 residues. CDR3 nucleotides: TGTGCCAGCAGTCCCAGGGGTCAGGAAAAACTGTTTTTT. Its translation is CASSPRGQEKLFF.

V gene TRBV12-3 or TRBV12-4 combines with J gene TRBJ2-4; possibly TRBD1 for D (5 bases). The CDR3 consists of 14 residues. Trimming cost V 4 bases and J 6 bases, with 13 bases left between them. The CDR3 sequence is CASSSAGLRNIQYF. The CDR3 region has the DNA TGTGCCAGCAGTTCGGCAGGGTTAAGAAACATTCAGTACTTC.

This clonotype was picked up many times. The chain links TRBV7-2 to TRBJ2-1, with 8 bases lining up with TRBD2. The CDR3 runs 15 residues. Germline V gene sequence: CDR1 SGHTA, CDR2 FQGNSA. V shed 6 bases and J 5 bases; nucleotides not matched to a gene: 9. The CDR3 is CASSKGRGADNEQFF. The CDR3 DNA reads as TGTGCCAGCAGTAAGGGGCGGGGGGCAGACAATGAGCAGTTCTTC.

V gene TRBV29-1 combines with J gene TRBJ2-1; 10 positions match TRBD2. Germline-derived CDR1 and CDR2 are SQVTM and ANQGSEA. The ends lost 4 bases at V and 6 bases at J; junction bases unmatched: 6. This CDR3 is 14 amino acids long. The CDR3 DNA follows: TGCAGCGTTGGACCCAGCGGGAGGGCCAATGAGCAGTTCTTC. Amino acids: CSVGPSGRANEQFF.

This clonotype was detected only a few times. V and J are TRBV28 and TRBJ2-1; 7 bases align to TRBD2. The V gene end was trimmed by 5 bases and the J gene end by 13 bases; junction bases not matched to a gene: 11. Germline assignment: CDR1 MDHEN and CDR2 SYDVKM. The CDR3 has 13 residues. For the CDR3, the DNA is TGTGCCAGCAGTCAGGAGGGCCTAGCGGAACAGTTCTTC. This translates into CASSQEGLAEQFF.

This clonotype came up a few times. The chain links TRBV6-4 to TRBJ2-1; 12 bases align to TRBD2. The length of the CDR3 is 16 residues. CDR1 and CDR2 (germline): MRHNA, SNTAGT. V lost 5 bases, J lost 9 bases, and 11 bases stayed unmatched. CDR3 sequence reads: CASSSYPSGGASEQFF. The CDR3 DNA is TGTGCCAGCAGTTCCTACCCTAGCGGGGGGGCAAGTGAGCAGTTCTTC.

V and J are TRBV11-3 and TRBJ2-1, with TRBD2 matching over 10 bases. From germline, CDR1 is SGHNT and CDR2 YENEEA. V was pared by 1 base and J by 9 bases, with 3 bases of the junction left unmatched. This CDR3 has 14 amino acids. Here the CDR3 DNA reads TGTGCCAGCAGCTTAGTAGCGGGAGGAACTGAGCAGTTCTTC. Its translation is CASSLVAGGTEQFF.

The chain recombines TRBV29-1 with TRBJ1-4; D is unclear. There are 11 residues in the CDR3. Germline-derived CDR1 and CDR2 are SQVTM and ANQGSEA. V dropped 2 bases and J dropped 8 bases, with 6 bases sitting between them. The chain's CDR3 is CSVESGEKLFF. DNA of the CDR3: TGCAGCGTTGAATCGGGGGAAAAACTGTTTTTT.

This sequence joins TRBV6-5 and TRBJ2-1, with 7 bases identical to TRBD2. The CDR3 extends over 17 amino acids. J lost 5 bases, V lost 4 bases, and 14 bases had no gene match. CDR1 and CDR2 (germline): MNHEY, SVGAGI. In DNA form, the CDR3 reads TGTGCCAGCAGTTTATGGGGAGGGTCGGGGCGAGACAATGAGCAGTTCTTC. Its translation: CASSLWGGSGRDNEQFF.

CDR3: CAWDLAGAYNEQFF. As DNA, the CDR3 is TGTGCCTGGGATCTAGCGGGAGCCTACAATGAGCAGTTCTTC. This chain joins TRBV30 and TRBJ2-1; TRBD2 matches 10 bases. This CDR3 has 14 amino acids. The germline gives CDR1 GTSNPN, CDR2 SVGIG (reference sequence). V was clipped by 5 bases and J by 2 bases; unmatched bases: 3.

CDR3 nucleotides: TGTGCCAGTAGTCCATTGACAGTGAACACTGAAGCTTTCTTT. Translated: CASSPLTVNTEAFF. The chain joins TRBV19 to TRBJ1-1; D may be TRBD1 (5 bases). The CDR3 is 14 amino acids. From germline, CDR1 is LNHDA and CDR2 SQIVND (reference sequence). Trimming removed 5 bases from V and 0 bases from J, with 10 bases in between.

The sample holds many counts of this clonotype. The chain recombines TRBV7-2 with TRBJ2-1; TRBD2 matches at 8 bases. The CDR3 consists of 15 residues. The trim removed 6 bases at V and 2 bases at J, leaving 6 bases unmatched. In germline, CDR1 is SGHTA, CDR2 FQGNSA. CDR3 DNA: TGTGCCAGCAGTCGTGCCGGGGGGGCCTACAATGAGCAGTTCTTC. Protein: CASSRAGGAYNEQFF.

J is TRBJ2-2 and V is TRBV6-2 or TRBV6-3; 8 bases are a match to TRBD2. After removal of 6 bases from V and 3 bases from J, the junction contained 6 bases not matched to a gene. CDR3 size: 15 residues. Per germline, CDR1 MNHEY and CDR2 SVGEGT. The CDR3 sequence: CASSRGGGDTGELFF. In DNA form, the CDR3 reads TGTGCCAGCAGCCGGGGGGGGGGGGACACCGGGGAGCTGTTTTTT.

This clonotype has ten or more counts. The CDR3 reads CASSPHDRGGPSYNEQFF. DNA for the CDR3: TGTGCCAGCAGCCCACATGACAGGGGGGGGCCATCCTACAATGAGCAGTTCTTC. The chain uses TRBV7-8 and TRBJ2-1; 9 bases map to TRBD1. Looked up from germline, CDR1 is SGHVS and CDR2 is FQNEAQ. The CDR3 spans 18 residues. With 5 bases clipped from V and 1 base from J, the junction kept 12 bases outside the gene matches.

The rearrangement uses TRBV6-8 and TRBJ2-2; 10 positions match TRBD2. The CDR3 covers 15 residues. J gave up 1 base and V 8 bases, and 4 bases lay outside the gene matches. Germline-derived CDR1 and CDR2 are MNHGY and SAAAGT. The CDR3 here is CASGRLAGNTGELFF. The CDR3 nucleotides are TGTGCCAGCGGACGACTAGCGGGGAACACCGGGGAGCTGTTTTTT.

The V and J genes are TRBV12-3 or TRBV12-4 and TRBJ1-5, with D tentatively TRBD1 (6 bases). V was shortened by 6 bases and J by 4 bases, with 10 bases between the two germline ends. This CDR3 spans 13 amino acids. The CDR3 loop reads CASRGAVNQPQHF. CDR3 DNA sequence: TGTGCCAGCAGGGGGGCAGTAAATCAGCCCCAGCATTTT.

This clonotype appeared many times. CDR3 sequence (DNA): TGTGCCAGCAGCTTAGTAGGGCTTTACGAGCAGTACTTC. Its protein product is CASSLVGLYEQYF. J is TRBJ2-7 and V is TRBV7-2; D gene uncertain. The CDR3 runs 13 residues. V was pared by 1 base and J by 4 bases, with 8 bases between. CDR1 is SGHTA and CDR2 is FQGNSA in the germline V gene.

The V gene is TRBV7-9, the J gene TRBJ2-4; no definite D call. This CDR3 contains 15 residues. The germline gives CDR1 SEHNR, CDR2 FQNEAQ (reference sequence). The germline V and J ends were trimmed by 6 bases and 0 bases, with 12 bases remaining between them. The CDR3 DNA reads as TGTGCCAGCAGTCGAGACGGCCTAGCCAAAAACATTCAGTACTTC. Its translation is CASSRDGLAKNIQYF.

In its sample, this clonotype was seen once. The genes are TRBV14 and TRBJ2-2; no clear D. Germline V gene data show CDR1 as SGHDN and CDR2 as FVKESK. V dropped 0 bases and J dropped 6 bases, with 5 bases sitting between them. The CDR3 has 13 amino acids. CDR3 coding DNA: TGTGCCAGCAGCCAAGATGGGGCCGGGGAGCTGTTTTTT. Amino acid sequence: CASSQDGAGELFF.